Sequencing of this T cell receptor (beta chain) was carried out in a study of T cells in narcolepsy. Study-level results: Healthy controls reportedly lacked the autoreactive clonotypes serially found in patients' blood. HCRT-specific and TRIB2-specific autoreactive clonotypes appeared among same-patient CSF and blood CD4+ clonotypes.

Germline CDR1 SGHTA, CDR2 FQGNSA. The CDR3 loop spans 14 amino acids. The germline V and J ends were trimmed by 1 base and 4 bases, with 9 bases remaining between them. The assay was immunoSEQ multiplex PCR, and TCRdb's table has in-frame clones only and misses some. The sample carries 30,000 or so clones, approximately 85% recorded once. As to this clone: The antigen remains undetermined.

The rearrangement links TRBV7-2 to TRBJ2-3; D is uncertain. This clonotype was obtained from a human donor with narcolepsy. The source material was CD45RA- memory CD4+ T cells from PBMCs. In nucleotides, the CDR3 is TGTGCCAGCAGCTTAGGAGCATGGCCAGATACGCAGTATTTT. This gives the protein CASSLGAWPDTQYF.